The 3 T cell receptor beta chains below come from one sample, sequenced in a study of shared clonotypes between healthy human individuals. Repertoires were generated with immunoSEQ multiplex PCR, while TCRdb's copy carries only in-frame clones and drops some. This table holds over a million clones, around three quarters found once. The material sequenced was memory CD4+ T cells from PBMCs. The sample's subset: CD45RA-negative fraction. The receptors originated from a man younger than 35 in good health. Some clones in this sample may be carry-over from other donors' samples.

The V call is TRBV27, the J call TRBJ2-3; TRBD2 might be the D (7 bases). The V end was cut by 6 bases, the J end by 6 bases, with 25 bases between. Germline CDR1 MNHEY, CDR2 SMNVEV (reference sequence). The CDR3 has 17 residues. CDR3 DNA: TGTGCCAGCAGCCCACGGGGGGCTGGGAGGGGTGCGGATACGCAGTATTTT. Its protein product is CASSPRGAGRGADTQYF.

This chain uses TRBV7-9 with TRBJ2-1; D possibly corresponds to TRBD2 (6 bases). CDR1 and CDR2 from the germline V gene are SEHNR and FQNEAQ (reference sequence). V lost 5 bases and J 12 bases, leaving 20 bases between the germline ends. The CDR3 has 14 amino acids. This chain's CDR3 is CASSAQTRAARQFF. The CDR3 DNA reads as TGTGCCAGCAGCGCCCAGACTAGGGCAGCACGGCAGTTCTTC.

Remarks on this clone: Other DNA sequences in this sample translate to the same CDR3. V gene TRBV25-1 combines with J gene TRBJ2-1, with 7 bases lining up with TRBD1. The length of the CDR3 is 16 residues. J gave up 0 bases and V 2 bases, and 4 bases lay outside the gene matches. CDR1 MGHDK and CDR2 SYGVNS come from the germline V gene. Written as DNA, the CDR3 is TGTGCCAGCAGTGAACCTAGACAGGGCTCCTACAATGAGCAGTTCTTC. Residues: CASSEPRQGSYNEQFF.